This TCR beta chain comes out of a study of Ad26.COV2.S vaccination and SARS-CoV-2 variants. Study-level background: Donor was assigned to the Ad26.COV2.S arm of trial COV1001. Donor got 5x10^10 or 1x10^11 viral particles of Ad26.COV2.S.

Sequencing used immunoSEQ multiplex PCR; TCRdb keeps in-frame clones, though not all of them. This table holds under 600,000 clones, roughly nine tenths found once. The V gene lost 2 bases and the J gene lost 5 bases, with 11 bases spanning the gap. Germline values: CDR1 SGHRS, CDR2 YFSETQ. The CDR3 runs 14 residues. As to treatment: some 20 received Ad26.COV2.S at low or high dose, single or two shots; 5 received placebo; per-sample allocation not given. Collection of samples fell on day 63 after the first vaccine or placebo injection. Within Boston, the person who donated was an adult of 18-55 years. Whole-study findings and limits: TCR breadth and depth estimates may have understated total T cell responses.

As concerns this clone: Its specificity is not known.

The clonotype was recovered from a person aged 18-60 years who received the Ad26.COV2.S COVID-19 vaccine or a placebo. This sample comprised peripheral blood, obtained in a trial of Ad26.COV2.S vaccine versus placebo. The chain combines TRBV5-1 with TRBJ2-1, with D uncertain. The CDR3 region is CASSFPTGDNEQFF. CDR3 bases: TGCGCCAGCAGCTTCCCGACTGGGGACAATGAGCAGTTCTTC.